This T cell receptor beta chain was sequenced for a study of beta chain features in type 1 diabetes (dated by TCRdb to the late 2010s). At the level of the whole study: Patients and healthy donors did not differ in mean age, gender distribution, total cell number or subset yield. Across all samples, about 110 million sorted cells were examined, and cell number per subset correlated strongly with RNA yield. In the study, TCRB repertoires of sorted circulating CD4+ T cell subsets from recently diagnosed type 1 diabetes patients were compared with those of matched healthy donors. Regulatory and stem cell-like memory subsets were obtained from only 8 patients and roughly 8 healthy donors, while naive and central memory subsets were obtained from all 28 donors. Findings and caveats that apply to the study as a whole: Naive, central memory and regulatory TCRB repertoires appeared to be more alike among patients than among healthy donors. Patients with type 1 diabetes made fewer insertions and deleted more nucleotides at VDJ recombination sites, implying thymic rearrangement abnormalities. Because cDNA rather than genomic DNA was sequenced, highly expressing activated cells could have been over-represented, although no difference in activation and CD3 levels was found between groups. Only small numbers of individuals were included in the HLA sub-analyses, which left unresolved whether HLA type had any influence on TCRB rearrangement. A moderate but significant shortening of TCRB CDR3 length was observed in type 1 diabetes patients in all four CD4+ subsets. Shorter templates might have been favored by PCR, but patient and control samples were amplified and corrected together, so both groups would have been affected equally by any skew.

The entire isolated RNA was reverse transcribed using the High Capacity cDNA Reverse Transcription Kit, and thus expressed TCRB transcripts were sequenced. Deep immunoSEQ sequencing was applied to naive, central memory and regulatory T cell samples, giving an average of around 4 million total reads per sample. After sorted cells were lysed in RLT buffer, RNA was extracted with DNase-treated RNeasy Micro or Mini kits, with the choice depending on cell number. To prevent cross-contamination, each cell subset was processed individually, whereas patient and healthy donor samples were processed jointly. The immunoSEQ multiplex PCR was used to amplify TCRB sequences from cDNA, generating 87-bp fragments that spanned the CDR3 region. Sequencing of the amplicons was done on the Illumina HiSeq platform. The authors' analysis ran thus. Synthetic template baselines were used to correct PCR bias computationally, reads within Hamming distance 2 were collapsed, and singletons that could not be merged were discarded. Reads were aligned against IMGT to assign V, D and J genes, CDR3 length and insertions or deletions at six rearrangement sites. Clonotype counts were normalized to sorted cell number within each subset before computing true diversity and Gini coefficients with the tcR R package. The overlap coefficient, calculated on TCRB nucleotide sequences, was used to quantify repertoire sharing. Out-of-frame TCRB sequences from naive cells were analyzed as a proxy for the pre-selection repertoire. TCRdb limited this immuneACCESS table to in-frame rearrangements with V and J called. A share of clones is missing; checked studies link under half to unresolved V genes, and the rest is unexplained. That table gives V, J and clone size, and the DNA gave D and trimming. This sample has hundreds of thousands of clones in its table, and 15% to 20% of those were observed once. 0.023% of the sample lies in the top ten.

CDR3 length: 15 amino acids, cysteine to phenylalanine. The only DNA kept is the CDR3, 45 bases in frame from the first base. The V end loses 3 bases and the J end loses 8 bases, and a stretch of 19 bases separates them. In the germline V gene, CDR1 corresponds to SGHTA and CDR2 to FQGTGA. A single peripheral blood draw of around 100 mL on average was collected from each donor into heparinised tubes. A BD FACSAria II and a panel including CD45RO, CCR7, CD25, CD127, CD95 and CD27 were used to sort naive, central memory, regulatory and stem cell-like memory CD4+ T cells. Every sorted population had a purity above 98%. Right away, PBMCs were isolated by Lymphoprep density gradient centrifugation and were stained directly, with no culture step. Samples were stained and sorted in pairs, with one healthy donor and one patient per experiment, so that batch effects were minimized. This clone has only a few counts. What antigen it recognizes has not been identified. The sample holds no much larger clone one base away, and base qualities are not on file.

This chain is built from TRBV7-3 and TRBJ1-2; D gene: possibly TRBD1, on 6 matching bases. The receptor comes from a woman younger than 30 in good health. What was sequenced was naive CD4+ T cells from blood. The cell subset or site label here, explained by the study, means: true naive CD4+ T cells. The DNA sequence is TGTGCCAGCAGCTTGGGTGCGGACAGAAGAGTGGGCTACACCTTC. It is translated as CASSLGADRRVGYTF. When the CDR3 is completed using the reference TRBV7-3 and TRBJ1-2 genes on either side, the full variable domain is GAGVSQTPSNKVTEKGKYVELRCDPISGHTALYWYRQSLGQGPEFLIYFQGTGAADDSGLPNDRFFAVRPEGSVSTLKIQRTERGDSAVYLCASSLGADRRVGYTFGSGTRLTVV.